The T cell receptor (beta chain) under discussion was sequenced for a study of blood T cell repertoires in COVID-19. Study summary: From the United States, Italy and Spain came samples of acute and convalescent COVID-19.

Authors' methods: The assay estimated nucleated cells by amplifying reference gene primers. Generated by immunoSEQ multiplex PCR, the TCRdb table keeps only in-frame clones and is missing some. That table is the source of V, J and clone size, and D and trimming were worked out from the DNA. This table has 15,000 to 20,000 clones, approximately 80% appearing once. V shed 0 bases and J 7 bases; nucleotides not matched to a gene: 9. Germline loops: CDR1 LGHNA, CDR2 YSLEER. The CDR3 runs 17 residues. Sequenced material: peripheral blood. The genes are TRBV4-3 and TRBJ1-6; TRBD1 matches at 7 bases. The sequence was collected from a man at least 80 years old with acute or convalescent COVID-19. The CDR3 coding sequence is TGCGCCAGCAGCCAAGAGTTTATTGGGACAGAAAATTCACCCCTCCACTTT. Its protein is CASSQEFIGTENSPLHF.